This TCR beta chain was sequenced for a study of blood T cells in healthy people across ages. General study points: Roughly linearly, TCR beta diversity per million T cells fell as age increased.

Only a few counts were recorded for this clonotype. Its antigen remains unknown. The use of a sample-barcoded 5' primer and a J-beta primer mix characterized a second PCR of roughly 7 to 11 cycles. The template-switch adaptor was a 5' adaptor with 12 random nucleotides. It tagged each cDNA molecule. MiXCR, run by TCRdb on the 5' RACE reads, gives a single entry per CDR3 protein. The sample shows about 1.1 million distinct CDR3 sequences, more than 30% of them seen only once. Peripheral blood was drawn, roughly 10 milliliters per donor. Germline V lookup: CDR1 DFQATT, CDR2 SNEGSKA (reference sequence). Trimming cost V 5 bases and J 6 bases; bases outside gene matches: 9. This CDR3 has 13 residues.

The chain combines TRBV20-1 with TRBJ2-7, with TRBD1 identical over 8 bases. This TCR came from a man younger than 35 in good health. Sequenced sample: blood. The CDR3 bases are TGCAGTGCTGGTGGACAGGGAGCGCTCGAGCAGTACTTC. This translates into CSAGGQGALEQYF.